Shown below are 26 T cell receptor beta chains from a single sample sequenced in a study of blood T cell repertoires in COVID-19. Repertoires were generated with immunoSEQ multiplex PCR, while TCRdb's copy carries only in-frame clones and drops some. In the table there are under 300,000 clones, about 80% of which are singletons. The sample consisted of PBMCs or T cells enriched from blood (not recorded which). The receptors were sampled from a man between 50 and 59 years old who had recovered from COVID-19.

The CDR3 DNA is TGTGCCAGCAGCGTAGTCAGGGTCGGGACCGGGGAGCTGTTTTTT. Translated: CASSVVRVGTGELFF. This chain connects TRBV5-5 to TRBJ2-2, with D possibly matching TRBD1 (5 bases). CDR1 is SGHKS and CDR2 is YYEKEE in the germline V gene (reference sequence). Trimming stripped 4 bases from V and 5 bases from J, with 15 bases between. The CDR3 has 15 amino acids. Looking up the rest from reference TRBV5-5 and TRBJ2-2 gives the full variable domain: DAGVTQSPTHLIKTRGQQVTLRCSPISGHKSVSWYQQVLGQGPQFIFQYYEKEERGRGNFPDRFSARQFPNYSSELNVNALLLGDSALYLCASSVVRVGTGELFFGEGSRLTVL.

This CDR3 is CASSLGSGSTDTQYF. The CDR3 DNA reads TGTGCCAGCAGCTTAGGTAGCGGGAGCACAGATACGCAGTATTTT. V usage is TRBV11-1 and J usage is TRBJ2-3; 7 bases are shared with TRBD2. Germline V lookup: CDR1 SGHAT, CDR2 FQDESV (reference sequence). The junction had 1 base not matched to a gene; V was cut back by 1 base and J by 0 bases. The CDR3 length is 15 residues.

The rearrangement uses TRBV5-1 and TRBJ2-5; 8 bases map to TRBD2. Germline loops: CDR1 SGHRS, CDR2 YFSETQ. V shed 7 bases, J shed 5 bases, and the junction held 13 bases outside the gene matches. The CDR3 is 15 residues long. CDR3 residues: CASYLPAGGLETQYF. The CDR3 bases are TGCGCCAGCTATTTACCGGCGGGAGGTTTGGAGACCCAGTACTTC.

The V and J genes are TRBV7-2 and TRBJ1-6, with TRBD1 matching over 7 bases. The ends lost 5 bases at V and 7 bases at J; junction bases unmatched: 5. Germline values: CDR1 SGHTA, CDR2 FQGNSA. The length of the CDR3 is 14 residues. CDR3 coding DNA: TGTGCCAGCAGCCCACAGGGGATAAATTCACCCCTCCACTTT. Protein sequence: CASSPQGINSPLHF. Looking up the rest from reference TRBV7-2 and TRBJ1-6 gives the full variable domain: GAGVSQSPSNKVTEKGKDVELRCDPISGHTALYWYRQSLGQGLEFLIYFQGNSAPDKSGLPSDRFSAERTGGSVSTLTIQRTQQEDSAVYLCASSPQGINSPLHFGNGTRLTVT.

The chain couples TRBV7-2 to TRBJ2-7, with TRBD2 identical over 14 bases. Trimming took 5 bases from V and 6 from J; bases not matched to a gene: 3. This CDR3 has 14 amino acids. The germline V gene has CDR1 SGHTA and CDR2 FQGNSA. The CDR3 loop reads CASSAGLAGGEQYF. The CDR3 bases are TGTGCCAGCAGCGCCGGACTAGCGGGAGGCGAGCAGTACTTC.

This chain uses TRBV4-3 with TRBJ2-7; 10 bases map to TRBD1. The CDR3 is made up of 15 amino acids. The V and J ends lost 5 bases and 2 bases, in that order; junction bases with no gene match: 6. Germline lookup yields CDR1 LGHNA and CDR2 YSLEER. CDR3: CASSFGQGETYEQYF. Written as DNA, the CDR3 is TGCGCCAGCAGCTTTGGACAGGGGGAAACCTACGAGCAGTACTTC.

This clone turned up a few times. This chain links TRBV2 with TRBJ2-1; TRBD1 aligns across 8 bases. V dropped 6 bases and J dropped 8; count of bases not matched to a gene: 12. The CDR3 is 15 residues long. Germline-derived CDR1 and CDR2 are SNHLY and FYNNEI. The CDR3 DNA reads as TGTGCCAGCAGCCCACTCGGACAGGGAGGCGATGAGCAGTTCTTC. Encoded protein: CASSPLGQGGDEQFF.

V is TRBV19 and J is TRBJ2-7; 10 nucleotides line up with TRBD1. From germline, CDR1 is LNHDA and CDR2 SQIVND (reference sequence). This CDR3 comprises 15 residues. V lost 5 bases, J lost 6 bases, and 10 bases stayed unmatched. The CDR3 is CASSPRQGTGVEQYF. As DNA, the CDR3 is TGTGCCAGTAGTCCAAGACAGGGGACAGGGGTCGAGCAGTACTTC.

The rearrangement joins TRBV29-1 to TRBJ1-1, with TRBD1 matching over 9 bases. The CDR3 spans 14 residues. The V gene's germline CDR1 is SQVTM and CDR2 ANQGSEA. V gave up 6 bases and J gave up 3 bases; unmatched junction bases: 8. In DNA, the CDR3 is TGCAGCGTCACCCCGGGACAGGGTTACACTGAAGCTTTCTTT. Translation gives CSVTPGQGYTEAFF.

The V gene is TRBV20-1, the J gene TRBJ1-3; D might be TRBD1 (6 bases). The CDR3 is 14 residues long. Germline-derived CDR1 and CDR2 are DFQATT and SNEGSKA (reference sequence). V shed 3 bases and J shed 0 bases, with 9 bases lying between them. The CDR3 region is CSASFRGSGNTIYF. In nucleotides, the CDR3 is TGCAGTGCTAGTTTCAGGGGCTCTGGAAACACCATATATTTT.

V and J are TRBV3-1 (or the pseudogene TRBV3-2) and TRBJ2-1, with TRBD2 as a possible D gene (6 bases). There are 16 residues in the CDR3. Germline V gene sequence: CDR1 LGHDT, CDR2 YNNKEL (reference sequence). V lost 4 bases and J lost 0, with 13 bases in between. In DNA form, the CDR3 reads TGTGCCAGCAGCCCCGGGACTCAGAGCTCCTACAATGAGCAGTTCTTC. Encoded protein: CASSPGTQSSYNEQFF.

The gene calls are TRBV3-1 (or the pseudogene TRBV3-2) and TRBJ2-7; 7 positions agree with TRBD1. Germline-derived CDR1 and CDR2 are LGHDT and YNNKEL (reference sequence). The CDR3 covers 13 residues. V trimming: 4 bases; J trimming: 2 bases; junction bases outside the gene matches: 2. The CDR3 region has the DNA TGTGCCAGCAGCCCCGGGACAGCCTACGAGCAGTACTTC. Its protein product is CASSPGTAYEQYF.

V is TRBV7-2 and J is TRBJ2-7, with unresolved D. The V and J ends lost 5 bases and 6 bases respectively, with 17 bases between them. CDR3 length: 14 amino acids. Per germline, CDR1 SGHTA and CDR2 FQGNSA. CDR3 amino acids: CASSPQSSRPEQYF. The CDR3 DNA is TGTGCCAGCAGCCCCCAATCCTCTAGGCCCGAGCAGTACTTC. The variable domain in full, completed from reference TRBV7-2 and TRBJ2-7, reads GAGVSQSPSNKVTEKGKDVELRCDPISGHTALYWYRQSLGQGLEFLIYFQGNSAPDKSGLPSDRFSAERTGGSVSTLTIQRTQQEDSAVYLCASSPQSSRPEQYFGPGTRLTVT.

The genes are TRBV21-1 and TRBJ2-5; the table's D gene call, TRBD2, was not cross checked with the DNA. TRBV21-1 is given as a pseudogene. There are 16 residues in the CDR3. CDR3 nucleotides: TGTGCCAGCAGCAAGCCCGCTCGGGGGTCCCAAGAGACCCAGTACTTC. This codes for CASSKPARGSQETQYF.

The chain couples TRBV11-2 to TRBJ2-7, with D unclear. V gave up 6 bases and J gave up 0 bases, with 12 bases separating them. This CDR3 has 14 amino acids. The V gene's germline CDR1 is SGHAT and CDR2 FQNNGV. CDR3 in amino acids: CASRPIWSSYEQYF. The CDR3, as DNA: TGTGCCAGCAGACCTATCTGGAGCTCCTACGAGCAGTACTTC.

This sequence joins TRBV13 and TRBJ2-5, with TRBD2 as a possible D gene (6 bases). V lost 6 bases and J lost 4, with 9 bases in between. CDR1 and CDR2 (germline): PRHDT, FYEKMQ (reference sequence). This CDR3 has 12 residues. This CDR3 is CASRRRGETQYF. As DNA, the CDR3 is TGTGCCAGCAGGCGGAGGGGAGAGACCCAGTACTTC.

The V and J genes are TRBV21-1 and TRBJ1-4; TRBD1 is taken as the D call from the table, unchecked against the DNA. TRBV21-1 is a known pseudogene. CDR3 length: 16 residues. CDR3 bases: TGTGCCAGCAGCAAAGAGGTAACAGGACGGAATGAAAAACTGTTTTTT. Amino acid sequence: CASSKEVTGRNEKLFF.

The chain combines TRBV6-2 or TRBV6-3 with TRBJ2-7, with D maybe TRBD1 (6 bases). V lost 0 bases and J 5 bases, leaving 11 bases between the germline ends. Germline V gene sequence: CDR1 MNHEY, CDR2 SVGEGT. The CDR3 extends over 14 amino acids. The CDR3 region has the DNA TGTGCCAGCAGTTACTCGCTACAGGGCGACGAGCAGTACTTC. It encodes CASSYSLQGDEQYF.

V usage is TRBV9 and J usage is TRBJ1-3; tentatively, D is TRBD1 (5 bases). This CDR3 is built from 16 residues. The germline CDR1 and CDR2 sequences are SGDLS and YYNGEE. The V end lost 0 bases, the J end lost 0 bases, and 10 bases lay between the germline ends. The CDR3 sequence: CASSVARGYSGNTIYF. CDR3 coding DNA: TGTGCCAGCAGCGTAGCGCGGGGGTACTCTGGAAACACCATATATTTT.

This chain uses TRBV6-2 or TRBV6-3 with TRBJ2-5; D might be TRBD2 (5 bases). The CDR3 has 12 amino acids. V was pared by 0 bases and J by 8 bases, with 7 bases between. Looked up from germline, CDR1 is MNHEY and CDR2 is SVGEGT. The DNA of the CDR3 is TGTGCCAGCAGTTACTCGAGGGTTACCCAGTACTTC. Translated: CASSYSRVTQYF.

The CDR3 reads CASSLSGTSYNEQFF. In nucleotides, the CDR3 is TGCGCCAGCAGCCTTAGCGGGACCTCCTACAATGAGCAGTTCTTC. This sequence joins TRBV5-1 and TRBJ2-1, with 8 bases identical to TRBD2. J was trimmed by 0 bases and V by 4 bases; bases with no gene match: 3. The germline CDR1 and CDR2 sequences are SGHRS and YFSETQ. This CDR3 has 15 amino acids.

Details on this clone: The junction departs from germline at one end; a sequencing error may be responsible. The V gene is TRBV5-8, the J gene TRBJ1-1; the D gene is possibly TRBD1 (6 bases). The CDR3 runs 12 residues. Per the germline V gene, CDR1 is SGHTS and CDR2 is YDEGEE. The CDR3 region is CASSERDWDTTF. The CDR3, as DNA: TGTGCCAGCAGCGAGAGGGATTGGGACACCACATTT.

The genes are TRBV19 and TRBJ1-5; D is perhaps TRBD1 (5 bases). The V end was cut by 6 bases, the J end by 5 bases, with 17 bases between. This CDR3 comprises 15 residues. Germline assignment: CDR1 LNHDA and CDR2 SQIVND (reference sequence). The CDR3 spells CASSNRGVRDQPQHF. CDR3 nucleotides: TGTGCCAGTAGCAATCGGGGGGTGAGGGATCAGCCCCAGCATTTT.

V gene TRBV12-3 or TRBV12-4 combines with J gene TRBJ2-7; D not resolved. The CDR3 runs 11 residues. V was pared by 6 bases and J by 6 bases, with 9 bases between. The DNA of the CDR3 is TGTGCCAGCAGACGTAGTAGCGAGCAGTACTTC. Translating gives CASRRSSEQYF.

This clone was observed once. This sequence joins TRBV4-2 and TRBJ2-1; TRBD2 aligns across 9 bases. Germline V gives CDR1 LGHNA, CDR2 YNFKEQ. CDR3 size: 17 residues. With 0 bases clipped from V and 4 bases from J, the junction kept 7 bases outside the gene matches. CDR3 protein: CASSQEGRGGVYNEQFF. As DNA, the CDR3 is TGTGCCAGCAGCCAAGAAGGGCGGGGGGGTGTTTACAATGAGCAGTTCTTC.

The J gene is TRBJ2-7, the V gene TRBV11-3, with 10 bases that match TRBD1. Trimming removed 2 bases from V and 0 bases from J; junction bases left unmatched: 16. This CDR3 spans 20 amino acids. Per germline, CDR1 SGHNT and CDR2 YENEEA. The CDR3 sequence is CASSLIPGTGVRISSYEQYF. The CDR3 coding sequence is TGTGCCAGCAGCTTAATTCCCGGGACAGGGGTCCGTATCAGCTCCTACGAGCAGTACTTC.